The clone carrying this TCR beta chain turned up a few times. Its antigen is not known. This specimen comes from a study of T cell repertoires in cytomegalovirus infection. Study-level background: Signatures in public TCR beta sequences pointed to both CMV infection and matching HLA type.

TCRdb itself ran the reads through MiXCR, one entry per CDR3 protein. The sample holds 600,000 to 700,000 distinct CDR3 sequences, approximately 33% seen once. Findings and limits, study-wide: There were HLA-C-restricted CMV-specific TCR beta clonotypes dominating the ex vivo response. Summed frequency of shared TCR beta families picked out CMV carriers who also had the relevant HLA.

Per the germline V gene, CDR1 is MNHNS and CDR2 is SASEGT. J lost 9 bases, V lost 6 bases, and 11 bases had no gene match. This CDR3 region has 13 residues. J is TRBJ2-7 and V is TRBV6-1; 7 positions agree with TRBD1. The receptor comes from a human donor in good health (CMV status not recorded). Some clones in this sample may be carry-over from other donors' samples. Sequences were derived from cultured PBMCs, sampled from culture after CMV antigen stimulation. The CDR3: CASSRGRGSGQYF. CDR3 DNA: TGTGCCAGCAGCCGTGGCAGGGGGTCTGGGCAGTACTTC.